The source of this T cell receptor (beta chain) is a study of technical replicates of blood from several donors. Worth noting for this clone: Different DNA sequences within this sample yield the same CDR3.

Libraries were prepared by immunoSEQ multiplex PCR; TCRdb keeps only in-frame clonotypes and omits some of them. The table includes about 60,000 clones, more than 85% detected once. Sequences were obtained from PBMCs. The receptor was derived from a human donor in good health. Some clones in this sample may be carry-over from other donors' samples.

As DNA, the CDR3 is TGCGCCAGCAGCCAAACAGGGTCTTTCCTTGAAAAACTGTTTTTT. Its protein product is CASSQTGSFLEKLFF. The J gene is TRBJ1-4, the V gene TRBV5-1; TRBD1 is a possible D gene (6 bases). CDR1 and CDR2 (germline): SGHRS, YFSETQ. This CDR3 has 15 amino acids. The V and J ends lost 4 bases and 7 bases respectively, with 17 bases between them.